This T cell receptor (beta chain) was retrieved from a study of shared clonotypes between healthy human individuals. Replicate PCRs run on sorted subsets employed 150 to 250 ng DNA, some 33,000 T cell genomes. Repertoires were generated with immunoSEQ multiplex PCR, while TCRdb's copy carries only in-frame clones and drops some. Here the sample spans about 2 million clones, roughly 94% being singletons. From germline, CDR1 is SGDLS and CDR2 YYNGEE. J gave up 4 bases and V 4 bases, and 3 bases lay outside the gene matches. The CDR3 extends over 13 amino acids. The naive CD8 population came from CD45RO-negative cells selected for CCR7, without terminally differentiated effector memory CD45RA+ cells.

This clonotype originated in a young man in good health. The material sequenced was naive CD8+ T cells sorted from blood. V is TRBV9 and J is TRBJ2-7; 9 bases map to TRBD1. The CDR3 region is CASSSGTGYEQYF. CDR3 DNA sequence: TGTGCCAGCAGCTCCGGGACAGGGTACGAGCAGTACTTC.